This T cell receptor beta chain comes out of a study of shared clonotypes between healthy human individuals. Unsorted PBMC contributed approximately 270 ng DNA, around 30,000 T cell genomes, to each replicate PCR. It was on ten immunoSEQ deep assay plates that unsorted PBMC DNA was sequenced. The repertoire was sequenced with immunoSEQ multiplex PCR; TCRdb's copy has only in-frame clones and lacks some. The sample includes about 560,000 clones, around 76% of them seen just once. The unsorted samples took tens of millions of PBMCs to get genomic DNA. A word on this clone: As yet, its antigen is unknown.

Study outcomes and limitations: Sampling covered blood only; tissue repertoires likely differ.

The TCR comes from a woman aged 40 to 50 in good health. Some clones in this sample may be carry-over from other donors' samples. Sequenced sample: PBMCs.

This CDR3 is CASSPDRGLAYGYTF. DNA for the CDR3: TGTGCCAGCTCACCAGACAGGGGTTTGGCCTATGGCTACACCTTC. The rearrangement uses TRBV18 and TRBJ1-2; the match to TRBD1 covers 8 bases. The trim removed 2 bases at V and 4 bases at J, leaving 6 bases unmatched. CDR1 and CDR2 (germline): KGHSH, LQKENI. The CDR3 has 15 residues.